Below are 27 T cell receptor beta chains sequenced from a single sample in a study of blood T cell repertoires in COVID-19. Only in-frame clones appear in the TCRdb table, and some are missing; sequencing was by immunoSEQ multiplex PCR. The sample gives about 140,000 clones, approximately 80% of which show up once; 5.5% to 8% is in the top ten. Sequencing used peripheral blood. Every receptor here comes from a human donor in a cohort sampled during active COVID-19.

The gene calls are TRBV5-1 and TRBJ2-2; no firm D call. CDR3 length: 14 amino acids. Germline V gene data show CDR1 as SGHRS and CDR2 as YFSETQ. Trimming removed 3 bases from V and 1 base from J, with 7 bases in between. For the CDR3, the DNA is TGCGCCAGCAGCTCCGTAATGAACACCGGGGAGCTGTTTTTT. Its translation is CASSSVMNTGELFF.

The chain combines TRBV11-2 with TRBJ2-1; TRBD2 matches 11 bases. CDR1 and CDR2 from the germline V gene are SGHAT and FQNNGV. CDR3 length: 17 amino acids. Trimming removed 7 bases from V and 10 bases from J; junction bases left unmatched: 18. The CDR3 DNA follows: TGTGCCAGCACCCCCGCTGTGCTAGCGGGGGGTGGTAGGGAGCAGTTCTTC. Protein sequence: CASTPAVLAGGGREQFF.

The chain couples TRBV6-2 or TRBV6-3 to TRBJ2-7; 8 nucleotides line up with TRBD1. The ends lost 2 bases at V and 4 bases at J; junction bases unmatched: 13. Germline CDR1 and CDR2: MNHEY and SVGEGT. The CDR3 is made up of 17 amino acids. CDR3 residues: CASSYPLIPGTGYEQYF. CDR3 nucleotide sequence: TGTGCCAGCAGTTACCCTCTAATACCCGGGACAGGATACGAGCAGTACTTC.

This sequence joins TRBV27 and TRBJ1-1; D gene uncertain. This CDR3 spans 15 amino acids. Germline values: CDR1 MNHEY, CDR2 SMNVEV (reference sequence). V gave up 6 bases and J gave up 1 base, with 15 bases separating them. CDR3 loop: CASRIFWGGNTEAFF. The CDR3 nucleotides read TGTGCCAGCAGGATCTTCTGGGGAGGGAACACTGAAGCTTTCTTT.

The rearrangement links TRBV27 to TRBJ1-5, with TRBD1 matching 8 bases. The CDR3 loop spans 16 amino acids. Germline V gene sequence: CDR1 MNHEY, CDR2 SMNVEV (reference sequence). With V trimmed by 6 bases and J by 0 bases, 7 bases remained unmatched. The CDR3 DNA reads TGTGCCAGCAGCCTCTCGGGACAGGATAGCAATCAGCCCCAGCATTTT. This gives the protein CASSLSGQDSNQPQHF.

This clone was observed a handful of times. This chain joins TRBV2 and TRBJ1-2; unclear D gene. This CDR3 comprises 15 residues. Trimming stripped 5 bases from V and 8 bases from J, with 21 bases between. The germline gives CDR1 SNHLY, CDR2 FYNNEI. CDR3 DNA sequence: TGTGCCAGCAGTACGGTCCGACTTATGGCGCCCGGCTACACCTTC. Protein sequence: CASSTVRLMAPGYTF.

This chain connects TRBV6-2 or TRBV6-3 to TRBJ2-5; TRBD1 is a possible D gene (6 bases). This CDR3 contains 13 residues. The V end lost 6 bases, the J end lost 12 bases, and 20 bases lay between the germline ends. In germline, CDR1 is MNHEY, CDR2 SVGEGT. This CDR3 reads CASSYRTRDRKYF. Here the CDR3 DNA reads TGTGCCAGCAGCTATCGTACTAGAGACAGGAAGTACTTC.

The chain joins TRBV28 to TRBJ2-4; D uncertain. Trimming removed 2 bases from V and 15 bases from J, with 11 bases in between. The length of the CDR3 is 11 residues. The germline CDR1 and CDR2 sequences are MDHEN and SYDVKM. This CDR3 is CASSLGTAAYF. CDR3 in DNA: TGTGCCAGCAGTTTAGGAACGGCGGCGTACTTC.

To note about this clone: Different DNA sequences within this sample yield the same CDR3. V and J are TRBV5-1 and TRBJ2-5; perhaps TRBD2 as D (5 bases). Trimming shortened V by 0 bases and J by 5 bases, and 11 bases separated the two germline ends. The CDR3 is made up of 14 amino acids. Germline lookup yields CDR1 SGHRS and CDR2 YFSETQ. The CDR3 DNA reads TGCGCCAGCAGCTTGGGCGTCGGCGGGGAGACCCAGTACTTC. It yields the protein CASSLGVGGETQYF.

This chain joins TRBV19 and TRBJ1-4; 7 bases match TRBD1. Trimming at V came to 5 bases and at J to 4 bases, leaving 10 bases not matched to a gene. Per germline, CDR1 LNHDA and CDR2 SQIVND (reference sequence). CDR3 length: 16 amino acids. The CDR3 nucleotides read TGTGCCAGTAGTCGTACCGGGACAGCGGGTAATGAAAAACTGTTTTTT. Encoded protein: CASSRTGTAGNEKLFF.

The chain has TRBV6-5 and TRBJ2-1; D perhaps matches TRBD2 (5 bases). Deletions cut 8 bases from V and 9 bases from J, with 14 bases between. Germline-derived CDR1 and CDR2 are MNHEY and SVGAGI. The CDR3 spans 12 residues. The CDR3 DNA reads TGTGCCAGCTCTCGGTCGGGATTTGAGCAGTTCTTC. It translates to CASSRSGFEQFF.

V usage is TRBV7-2 and J usage is TRBJ2-5; 7 bases match TRBD2. Unmatched junction bases numbered 3, after V lost 3 bases and J lost 2 bases. The CDR3 runs to 14 residues. Germline V gene lookup returns CDR1 SGHTA and CDR2 FQGNSA. The CDR3 loop is CASSFQRGQETQYF. The CDR3 DNA reads TGTGCCAGCAGCTTCCAGCGGGGTCAAGAGACCCAGTACTTC.

The chain joins TRBV28 to TRBJ2-7, with TRBD2 matching 9 bases. The CDR3 has 13 residues. The germline gives CDR1 MDHEN, CDR2 SYDVKM. CDR3 nucleotide sequence: TGTGCAGTACGCGGGGGGGTCTCCTACGAGCAGTACTTC. Translated: CAVRGGVSYEQYF.

The chain couples TRBV24-1 to TRBJ2-1; TRBD2 is a possible D gene (7 bases). V shed 4 bases and J shed 7 bases, with 16 bases lying between them. The CDR3 is made up of 15 amino acids. Per germline, CDR1 KGHDR and CDR2 SFDVKD. The CDR3 protein is CATSDSVRGGNEQFF. Here the CDR3 DNA reads TGTGCCACCAGTGACAGCGTAAGGGGGGGGAATGAGCAGTTCTTC.

This sequence joins TRBV5-1 and TRBJ1-1; TRBD1 is a possible D gene (5 bases). This CDR3 is 14 amino acids long. CDR1 and CDR2 from the germline V gene are SGHRS and YFSETQ. Trimming took off 4 bases at V and 1 base at J, with 11 bases between the two ends. CDR3 sequence reads: CASSTLGQNTEAFF. CDR3 bases: TGCGCCAGCAGCACGTTAGGACAGAACACTGAAGCTTTCTTT.

The chain carries TRBV11-3 and TRBJ2-2, with TRBD1 identical over 8 bases. Trimming removed 2 bases from V and 0 bases from J; junction bases left unmatched: 5. Germline V CDR1 and CDR2: SGHNT, YENEEA. The CDR3 length is 17 residues. CDR3: CASSLHPTGANTGELFF. The CDR3 DNA sequence: TGTGCCAGCAGCTTACATCCGACAGGGGCGAACACCGGGGAGCTGTTTTTT.

The table lists this clone with a count of one. The chain couples TRBV6-5 to TRBJ1-3; D remains ambiguous. Germline CDR1 is MNHEY and CDR2 is SVGAGI. CDR3 length equals 13 residues. Between the trimmed V and J ends, which lost 7 bases and 0 bases, there was a span of 7 bases. CDR3 in amino acids: CASKQTSGNTIYF. The CDR3 region has the DNA TGTGCCAGCAAACAGACCTCTGGAAACACCATATATTTT.

The V and J genes are TRBV27 and TRBJ2-5; D uncertain. Germline CDR1 reads MNHEY; CDR2 reads SMNVEV (reference sequence). The CDR3 spans 15 residues. The germline V and J ends were trimmed by 6 bases and 0 bases, with 14 bases remaining between them. The CDR3 DNA is TGTGCCAGCAGCCCTACCCGAAGCTACCAAGAGACCCAGTACTTC. Encoded protein: CASSPTRSYQETQYF.

This clone appeared a single time. This sequence joins TRBV29-1 and TRBJ2-7, with D perhaps matching TRBD1 (5 bases). Germline V gene data show CDR1 as SQVTM and CDR2 as ANQGSEA. The CDR3 contains 13 residues. The V and J ends lost 4 bases and 8 bases respectively, with 18 bases between them. CDR3 sequence: CSVVPIGQQQQYF. The CDR3 nucleotides are TGCAGCGTTGTCCCGATCGGACAACAGCAGCAGTACTTC.

This clone turned up a few times. V and J are TRBV3-1 (or the pseudogene TRBV3-2) and TRBJ1-2; 11 nucleotides line up with TRBD1. After removal of 5 bases from V and 8 bases from J, the junction contained 10 bases not matched to a gene. The germline V gene has CDR1 LGHDT and CDR2 YNNKEL (reference sequence). This CDR3 has 15 residues. Here the CDR3 reads CASSDPGQGEYGYTF. The DNA for the CDR3 is TGTGCCAGCAGCGATCCGGGACAGGGGGAATACGGCTACACCTTC.

The chain employs TRBV28 and TRBJ2-5; the D gene is possibly TRBD2 (7 bases). Trimming removed 8 bases from V and 5 bases from J, with 18 bases in between. The CDR3 has 14 amino acids. Germline V lookup: CDR1 MDHEN, CDR2 SYDVKM. The CDR3: CASLRAGAGETQYF. In nucleotides, the CDR3 is TGTGCCAGCCTCCGGGCGGGGGCTGGGGAGACCCAGTACTTC. The full variable domain, in which reference TRBV28 and TRBJ2-5 provide the parts outside the CDR3, is DVKVTQSSRYLVKRTGEKVFLECVQDMDHENMFWYRQDPGLGLRLIYFSYDVKMKEKGDIPEGYSVSREKKERFSLILESASTNQTSMYLCASLRAGAGETQYFGPGTRLLVL.

J is TRBJ1-2 and V is TRBV9; the match to TRBD1 covers 8 bases. The germline V gene encodes CDR1 SGDLS and CDR2 YYNGEE. There are 15 residues in the CDR3. The V gene end was trimmed by 4 bases and the J gene end by 8 bases; junction bases not matched to a gene: 13. The CDR3 reads CASSPRTGQLNGYTF. The CDR3 nucleotides read TGTGCCAGCAGCCCCCGGACAGGGCAGTTAAACGGCTACACCTTC.

The chain uses TRBV6-5 and TRBJ2-7; tentatively, D is TRBD1 (5 bases). The germline gives CDR1 MNHEY, CDR2 SVGAGI. The CDR3 sequence is 15 residues long. V gave up 3 bases and J gave up 5 bases, with 17 bases separating them. The CDR3: CASSYVSQGVHEQYF. The CDR3 nucleotides read TGTGCCAGCAGTTATGTCTCCCAGGGCGTTCACGAGCAGTACTTC.

The chain links TRBV9 to TRBJ1-3, with D maybe TRBD1 (5 bases). CDR1 SGDLS and CDR2 YYNGEE come from the germline V gene. The CDR3 is made up of 15 amino acids. With 2 bases removed from V and 0 bases from J, the gap between germline ends came to 9 bases. Here the CDR3 reads CASSVGGSSGNTIYF. CDR3 coding DNA: TGTGCCAGCAGCGTGGGGGGTAGCTCTGGAAACACCATATATTTT.

The chain employs TRBV6-5 and TRBJ1-2; D might be TRBD1 (5 bases). This CDR3 has 12 amino acids. CDR1 and CDR2 from the germline V gene are MNHEY and SVGAGI. Trimming took off 7 bases at V and 6 bases at J, with 12 bases between the two ends. The CDR3 sequence is CASNPTEHGYTF. Written as DNA, the CDR3 is TGTGCCAGCAACCCGACAGAGCATGGCTACACCTTC.

The chain carries TRBV6-4 and TRBJ1-1, with no clear D. Germline values: CDR1 MRHNA, CDR2 SNTAGT. The V end was cut by 2 bases, the J end by 10 bases, with 11 bases between. There are 12 residues in the CDR3. This CDR3 reads CASSDPGGSAFF. CDR3 nucleotides: TGTGCCAGCAGTGACCCCGGAGGGTCAGCTTTCTTT.

This clone was seen once. CDR3 residues: CASSQEAATGALSGNTIYF. In DNA form, the CDR3 reads TGTGCCAGCAGCCAAGAAGCCGCGACAGGCGCTCTCTCTGGAAACACCATATATTTT. The V call is TRBV4-2, the J call TRBJ1-3, with D perhaps matching TRBD1 (6 bases). Per the germline V gene, CDR1 is LGHNA and CDR2 is YNFKEQ. The CDR3 is made up of 19 amino acids. V gave up 0 bases and J gave up 0 bases, with 18 bases separating them.